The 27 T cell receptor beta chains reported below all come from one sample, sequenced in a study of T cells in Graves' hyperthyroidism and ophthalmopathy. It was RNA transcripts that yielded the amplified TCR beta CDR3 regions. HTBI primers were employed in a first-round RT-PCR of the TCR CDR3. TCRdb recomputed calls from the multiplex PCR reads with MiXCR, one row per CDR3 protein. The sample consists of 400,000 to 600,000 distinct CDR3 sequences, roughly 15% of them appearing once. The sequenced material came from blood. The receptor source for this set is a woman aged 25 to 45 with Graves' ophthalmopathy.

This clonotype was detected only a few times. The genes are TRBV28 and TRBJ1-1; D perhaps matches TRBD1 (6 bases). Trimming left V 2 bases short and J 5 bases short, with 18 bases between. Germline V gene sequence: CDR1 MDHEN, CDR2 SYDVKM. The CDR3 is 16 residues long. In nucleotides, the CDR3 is TGTGCCAGCAGTTTAAGGGGGGGCGCATGGATTACTGAAGCTTTCTTT. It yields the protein CASSLRGGAWITEAFF.

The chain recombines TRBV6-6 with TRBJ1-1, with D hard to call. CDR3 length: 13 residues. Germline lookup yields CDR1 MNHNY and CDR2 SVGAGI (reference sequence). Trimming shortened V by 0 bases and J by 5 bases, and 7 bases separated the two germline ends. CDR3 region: CASSYSKTTEAFF. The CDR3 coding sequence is TGTGCCAGCAGTTACTCGAAGACAACTGAAGCTTTCTTT.

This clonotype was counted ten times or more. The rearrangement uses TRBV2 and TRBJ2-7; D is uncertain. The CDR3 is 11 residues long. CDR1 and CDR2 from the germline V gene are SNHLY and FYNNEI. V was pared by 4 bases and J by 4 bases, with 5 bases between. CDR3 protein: CASSAIYEQYF. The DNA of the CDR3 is TGTGCCAGCAGTGCGATATACGAGCAGTACTTC.

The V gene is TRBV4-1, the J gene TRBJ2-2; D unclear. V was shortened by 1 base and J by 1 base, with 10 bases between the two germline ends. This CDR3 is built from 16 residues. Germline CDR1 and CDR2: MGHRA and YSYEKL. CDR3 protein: CASSQVQGWNTGELFF. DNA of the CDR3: TGCGCCAGCAGCCAAGTTCAAGGGTGGAACACCGGGGAGCTGTTTTTT.

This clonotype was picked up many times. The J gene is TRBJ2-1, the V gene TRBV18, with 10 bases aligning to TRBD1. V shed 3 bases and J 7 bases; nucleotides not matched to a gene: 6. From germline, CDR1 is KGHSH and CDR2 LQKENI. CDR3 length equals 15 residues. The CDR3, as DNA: TGTGCCAGCTCACCCGGGACAGGGGTCGGTAATGAGCAGTTCTTC. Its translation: CASSPGTGVGNEQFF.

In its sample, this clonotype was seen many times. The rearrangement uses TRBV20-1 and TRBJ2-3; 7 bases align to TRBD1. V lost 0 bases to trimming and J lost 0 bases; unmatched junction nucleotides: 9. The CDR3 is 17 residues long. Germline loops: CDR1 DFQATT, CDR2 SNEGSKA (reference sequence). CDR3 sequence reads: CSARDSDRVSSTDTQYF. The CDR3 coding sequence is TGCAGTGCTAGAGATAGCGACAGGGTTTCTAGCACAGATACGCAGTATTTT.

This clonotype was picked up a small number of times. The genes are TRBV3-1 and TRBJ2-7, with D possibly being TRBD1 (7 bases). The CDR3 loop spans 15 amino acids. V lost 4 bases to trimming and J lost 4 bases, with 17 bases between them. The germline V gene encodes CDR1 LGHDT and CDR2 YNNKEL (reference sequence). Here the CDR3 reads CASSPVGGGLYEQYF. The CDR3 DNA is TGTGCCAGCAGCCCCGTCGGAGGGGGCCTTTACGAGCAGTACTTC.

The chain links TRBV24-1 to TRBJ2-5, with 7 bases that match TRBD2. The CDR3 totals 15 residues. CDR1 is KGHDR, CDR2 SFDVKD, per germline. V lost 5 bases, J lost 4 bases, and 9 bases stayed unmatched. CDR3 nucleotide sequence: TGTGCCACCAGTGCCGGGGGAGGGGTAGGAGAGACCCAGTACTTC. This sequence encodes CATSAGGGVGETQYF.

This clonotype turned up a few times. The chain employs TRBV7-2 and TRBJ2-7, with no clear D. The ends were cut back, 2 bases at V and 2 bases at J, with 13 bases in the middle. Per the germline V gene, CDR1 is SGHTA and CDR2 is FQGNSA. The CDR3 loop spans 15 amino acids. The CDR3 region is CASSLMRTQTYEQYF. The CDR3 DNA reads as TGTGCCAGCAGCTTAATGCGGACCCAGACCTACGAGCAGTACTTC.

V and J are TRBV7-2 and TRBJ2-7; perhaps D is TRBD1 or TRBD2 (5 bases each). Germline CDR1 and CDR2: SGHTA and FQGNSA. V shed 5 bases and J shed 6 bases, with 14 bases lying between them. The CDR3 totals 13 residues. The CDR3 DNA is TGTGCCAGCAGCCAAGAGGCCGGGACCGAGCAGTACTTC. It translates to CASSQEAGTEQYF.

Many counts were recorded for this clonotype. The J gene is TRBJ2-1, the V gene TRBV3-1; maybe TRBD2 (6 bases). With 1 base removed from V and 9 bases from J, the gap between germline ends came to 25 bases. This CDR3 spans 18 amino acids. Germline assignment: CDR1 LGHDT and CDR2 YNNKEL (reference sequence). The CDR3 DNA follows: TGTGCCAGCAGCCAAGTACCTCTGGTGCGGTTGGGGAGGATTGAGCAGTTCTTC. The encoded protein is CASSQVPLVRLGRIEQFF.

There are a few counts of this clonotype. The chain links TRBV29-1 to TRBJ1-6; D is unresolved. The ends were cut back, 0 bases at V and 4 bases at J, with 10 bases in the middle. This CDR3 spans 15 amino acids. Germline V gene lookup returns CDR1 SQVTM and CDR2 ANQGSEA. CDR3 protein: CSVEDNSDYNSPLHF. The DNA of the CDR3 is TGCAGCGTTGAAGATAATTCAGATTATAATTCACCCCTCCACTTT.

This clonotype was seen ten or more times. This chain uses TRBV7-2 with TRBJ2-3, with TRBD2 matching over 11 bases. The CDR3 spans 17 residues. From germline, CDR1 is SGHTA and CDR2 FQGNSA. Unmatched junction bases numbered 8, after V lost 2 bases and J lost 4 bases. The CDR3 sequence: CASSLLSGLAGSDTQYF. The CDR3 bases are TGTGCCAGCAGCTTATTGAGTGGACTAGCGGGCTCAGATACGCAGTATTTT.

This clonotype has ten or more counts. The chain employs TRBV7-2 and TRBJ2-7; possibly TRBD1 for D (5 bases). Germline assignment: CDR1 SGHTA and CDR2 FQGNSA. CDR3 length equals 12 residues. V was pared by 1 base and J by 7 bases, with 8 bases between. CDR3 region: CASSLEAGEQYF. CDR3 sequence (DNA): TGTGCCAGCAGCTTAGAGGCAGGGGAGCAGTACTTC.

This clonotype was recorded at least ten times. In DNA form, the CDR3 reads TGCAGTGCTAGAGATCGACCGAATCTGTCCTACGAGCAGTACTTC. As protein: CSARDRPNLSYEQYF. The chain combines TRBV20-1 with TRBJ2-7; no firm D call. Germline values: CDR1 DFQATT, CDR2 SNEGSKA (reference sequence). The ends were cut back, 0 bases at V and 1 base at J, with 13 bases in the middle. The CDR3 sequence is 15 residues long.

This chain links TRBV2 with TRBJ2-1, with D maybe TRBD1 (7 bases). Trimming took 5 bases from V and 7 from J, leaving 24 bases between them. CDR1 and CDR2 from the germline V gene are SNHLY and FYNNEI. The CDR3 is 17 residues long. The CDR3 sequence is CASSPGGMEGDSNEQFF. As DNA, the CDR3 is TGTGCCAGCAGTCCCGGGGGCATGGAGGGGGACAGTAATGAGCAGTTCTTC. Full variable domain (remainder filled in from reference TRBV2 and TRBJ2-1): EPEVTQTPSHQVTQMGQEVILRCVPISNHLYFYWYRQILGQKVEFLVSFYNNEISEKSEIFDDQFSVERPDGSNFTLKIRSTKLEDSAMYFCASSPGGMEGDSNEQFFGPGTRLTVL.

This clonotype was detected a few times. The CDR3 protein is CSVGVGRAGTAYEQYF. The CDR3 nucleotides are TGCAGCGTCGGGGTGGGGCGAGCGGGAACAGCCTACGAGCAGTACTTC. This sequence joins TRBV29-1 and TRBJ2-7; 7 bases match TRBD2. Trimming removed 6 bases from V and 2 bases from J; junction bases left unmatched: 16. Germline V gene lookup returns CDR1 SQVTM and CDR2 ANQGSEA. CDR3 length: 16 residues.

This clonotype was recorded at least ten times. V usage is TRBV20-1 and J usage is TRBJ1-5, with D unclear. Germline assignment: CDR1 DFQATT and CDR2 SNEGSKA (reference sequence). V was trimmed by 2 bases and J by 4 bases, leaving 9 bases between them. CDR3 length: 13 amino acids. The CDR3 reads CSARSSQNQPQHF. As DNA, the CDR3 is TGCAGTGCTAGATCTTCGCAAAATCAGCCCCAGCATTTT.

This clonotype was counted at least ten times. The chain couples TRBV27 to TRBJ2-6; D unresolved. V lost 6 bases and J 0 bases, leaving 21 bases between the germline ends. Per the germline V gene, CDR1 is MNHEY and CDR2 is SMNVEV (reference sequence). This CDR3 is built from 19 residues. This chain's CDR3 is CASSQQPSLRTSGANVLTF. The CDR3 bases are TGTGCCAGCAGCCAACAGCCCTCCCTCCGGACCTCTGGGGCCAACGTCCTGACTTTC.

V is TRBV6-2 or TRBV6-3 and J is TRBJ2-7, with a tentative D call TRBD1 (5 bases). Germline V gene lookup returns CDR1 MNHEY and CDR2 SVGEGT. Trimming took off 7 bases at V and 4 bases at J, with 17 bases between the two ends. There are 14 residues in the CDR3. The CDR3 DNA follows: TGTGCCAGCACAGCCGGGCAGGGATTTTACGAGCAGTACTTC. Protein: CASTAGQGFYEQYF.

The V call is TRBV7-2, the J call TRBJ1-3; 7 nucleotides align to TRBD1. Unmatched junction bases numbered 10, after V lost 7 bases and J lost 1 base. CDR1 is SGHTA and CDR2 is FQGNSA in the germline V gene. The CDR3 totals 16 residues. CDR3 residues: CASTYPGTASGNTIYF. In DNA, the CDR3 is TGTGCCAGCACCTACCCCGGGACAGCTTCTGGAAACACCATATATTTT.

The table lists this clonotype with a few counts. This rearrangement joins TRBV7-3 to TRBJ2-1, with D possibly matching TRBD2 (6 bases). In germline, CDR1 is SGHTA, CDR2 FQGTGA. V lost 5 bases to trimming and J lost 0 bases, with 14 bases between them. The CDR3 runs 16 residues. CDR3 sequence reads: CASSQLRGSSYNEQFF. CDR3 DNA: TGTGCCAGCAGCCAACTTCGGGGGAGCTCCTACAATGAGCAGTTCTTC.

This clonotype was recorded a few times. CDR3 in DNA: TGTGCCAGCTATCAGGCGGGGGGGAGCTCCTACAATGAGCAGTTCTTC. It codes for CASYQAGGSSYNEQFF. The V and J genes are TRBV6-1 and TRBJ2-1; the match to TRBD2 covers 9 bases. The CDR3 sequence is 16 residues long. V lost 8 bases and J lost 0; bases outside the gene matches: 8. Germline V gene lookup returns CDR1 MNHNS and CDR2 SASEGT.

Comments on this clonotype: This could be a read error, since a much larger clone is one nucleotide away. The CDR3 loop reads CASSPGSSRETQFF. CDR3 DNA: TGTGCCAGCTCACCGGGTTCCAGCCGGGAGACCCAGTTCTTC. The rearrangement links TRBV18 to TRBJ2-5; TRBD2 is a possible D gene (6 bases). The last part of the DNA fits TRBJ2-1 better; the J call may be wrong. This CDR3 is built from 14 residues. Germline CDR1 and CDR2: KGHSH and LQKENI.

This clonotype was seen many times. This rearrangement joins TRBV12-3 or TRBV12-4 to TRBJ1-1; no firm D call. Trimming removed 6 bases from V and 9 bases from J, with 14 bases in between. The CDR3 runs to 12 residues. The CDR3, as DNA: TGTGCCAGCAGCCCTTCCATGAATAAAGCTTTCTTT. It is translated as CASSPSMNKAFF.

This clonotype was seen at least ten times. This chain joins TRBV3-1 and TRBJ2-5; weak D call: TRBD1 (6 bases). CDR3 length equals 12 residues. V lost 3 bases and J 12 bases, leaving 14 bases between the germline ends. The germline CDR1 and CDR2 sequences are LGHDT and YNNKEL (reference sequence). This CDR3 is CASSHSTGVKYF. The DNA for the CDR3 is TGTGCCAGCAGCCACTCGACAGGAGTTAAGTACTTC.

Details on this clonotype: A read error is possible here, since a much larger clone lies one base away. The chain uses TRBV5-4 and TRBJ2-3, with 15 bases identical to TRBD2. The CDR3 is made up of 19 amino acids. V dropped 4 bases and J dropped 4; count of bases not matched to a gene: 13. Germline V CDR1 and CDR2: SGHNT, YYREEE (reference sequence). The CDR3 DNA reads TGTGCCAGCAGCCAAGGACTAGCGGGAGGGCCCGGGGGCGCAGATACGCAGTATTTT. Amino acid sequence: CASSQGLAGGPGGADTQYF.